This TCR beta chain was identified during a study of blood T cell repertoires in COVID-19. The wider study: Sites in the United States, Italy and Spain provided acute and convalescent COVID-19 samples. PBMCs, B-cell-depleted T cells, or T cells were the source of the cDNA or gDNA that made up the material.

As handled by the study authors: Estimation of nucleated cell counts relied on the amplification of reference gene primers. Libraries were prepared by immunoSEQ multiplex PCR; TCRdb keeps only in-frame clonotypes and omits some of them. Clone size and V and J calls were adopted from that table, with D and trimming inferred from the DNA. This table has roughly 150,000 clones, around 90% appearing once. Germline V gives CDR1 MNHEY, CDR2 SVGAGI. The CDR3 loop spans 15 amino acids. V lost 8 bases to trimming and J lost 3 bases; unmatched junction nucleotides: 4. V usage is TRBV6-5 and J usage is TRBJ1-6; 10 nucleotides match TRBD1. This sequence was found in a man aged 18-30 years with COVID-19, enrolled during active disease. The sequenced sample consisted of peripheral blood. CDR3 sequence: CASRDRGYYNSPLHF. The DNA for the CDR3 is TGTGCCAGCCGGGACAGGGGTTACTATAATTCACCCCTCCACTTT.